Reported below is one T cell receptor beta chain. What it binds is unknown. CDR1 is MRHNA and CDR2 is SNTAGT in the germline V gene. The J segment lost 4 bases and the V segment lost 4 bases, leaving 7 bases of the junction unmatched. The CDR3 is 14 residues long. The data were obtained in a study of OX40 agonist ivuxolimab in advanced cancers. On the study more broadly: The dose-escalation cohort had hepatocellular carcinoma, melanoma, renal cell or head and neck cancer.

Study results and limitations: Nonresponders, in some cases, also had low normalized T-cell clonal expansion. At doses 0.1 to 3.0 mg/kg, CD4+ and CD8+ clones expanded.

The table came from immunoSEQ multiplex PCR; TCRdb's copy has only in-frame clones and leaves some out. The sample lists 35,000 to 55,000 clones, roughly four fifths occurring once. The J gene is TRBJ2-7, the V gene TRBV6-4; 7 nucleotides match TRBD2. The clonotype originates from an adult with an advanced solid tumor such as melanoma, head and neck, liver or kidney cancer. The material was CD4+ or CD8+ T cells sorted from blood, obtained in a trial of the OX40 agonist ivuxolimab. This CDR3 reads CASSAGAGVYEQYF. The CDR3 region has the DNA TGTGCCAGCAGTGCGGGCGCGGGAGTGTACGAGCAGTACTTC.